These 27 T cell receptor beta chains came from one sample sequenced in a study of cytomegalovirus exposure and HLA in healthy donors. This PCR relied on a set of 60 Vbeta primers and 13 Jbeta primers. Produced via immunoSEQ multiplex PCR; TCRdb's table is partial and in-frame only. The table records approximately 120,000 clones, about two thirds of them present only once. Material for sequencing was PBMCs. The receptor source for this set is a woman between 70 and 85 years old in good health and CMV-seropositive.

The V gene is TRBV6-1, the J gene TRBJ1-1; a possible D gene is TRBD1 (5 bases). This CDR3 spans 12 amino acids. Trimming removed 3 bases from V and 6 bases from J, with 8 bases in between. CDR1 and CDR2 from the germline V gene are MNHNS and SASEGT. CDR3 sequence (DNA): TGTGCCAGCAGTGATTACAGGCCTGAAGCTTTCTTT. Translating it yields CASSDYRPEAFF.

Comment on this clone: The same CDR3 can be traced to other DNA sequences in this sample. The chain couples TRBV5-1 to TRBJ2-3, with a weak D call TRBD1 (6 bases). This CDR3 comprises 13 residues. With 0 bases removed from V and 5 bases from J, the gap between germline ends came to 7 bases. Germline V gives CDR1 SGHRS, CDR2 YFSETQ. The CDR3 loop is CASSLGRGDTQYF. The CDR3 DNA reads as TGCGCCAGCAGCTTGGGCAGGGGAGATACGCAGTATTTT.

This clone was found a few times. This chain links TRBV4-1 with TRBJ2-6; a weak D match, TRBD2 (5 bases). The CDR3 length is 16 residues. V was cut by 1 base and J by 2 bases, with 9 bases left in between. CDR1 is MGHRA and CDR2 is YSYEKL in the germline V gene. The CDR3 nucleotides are TGCGCCAGCAGCCAAGGTGGAGGAGCTGGGGCCAACGTCCTGACTTTC. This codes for CASSQGGGAGANVLTF.

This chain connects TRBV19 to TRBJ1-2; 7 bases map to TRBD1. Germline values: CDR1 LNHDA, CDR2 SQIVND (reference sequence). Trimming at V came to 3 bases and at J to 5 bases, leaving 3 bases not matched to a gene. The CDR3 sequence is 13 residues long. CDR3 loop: CASSISGGYGYTF. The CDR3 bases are TGTGCCAGTAGTATTTCAGGGGGTTATGGCTACACCTTC.

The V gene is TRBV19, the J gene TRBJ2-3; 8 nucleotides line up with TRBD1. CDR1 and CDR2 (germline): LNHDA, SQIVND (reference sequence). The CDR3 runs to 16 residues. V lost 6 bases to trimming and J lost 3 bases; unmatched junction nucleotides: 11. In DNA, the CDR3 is TGTGCCAGTAGGGCTGGCTCAGGGGGCATTACAGATACGCAGTATTTT. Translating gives CASRAGSGGITDTQYF.

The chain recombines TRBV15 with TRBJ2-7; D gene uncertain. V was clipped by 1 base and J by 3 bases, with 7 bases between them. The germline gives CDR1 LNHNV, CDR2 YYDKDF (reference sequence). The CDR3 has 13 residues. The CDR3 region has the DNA TGTGCCACCAGCAGAGGCCAGGACTACGAGCAGTACTTC. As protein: CATSRGQDYEQYF.

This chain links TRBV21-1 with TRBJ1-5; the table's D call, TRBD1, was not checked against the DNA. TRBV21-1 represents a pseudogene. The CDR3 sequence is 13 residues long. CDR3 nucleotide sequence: TGTGCCAACGGACAGGGGAACAATCAGCCCCAGCATTTT. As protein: CANGQGNNQPQHF.

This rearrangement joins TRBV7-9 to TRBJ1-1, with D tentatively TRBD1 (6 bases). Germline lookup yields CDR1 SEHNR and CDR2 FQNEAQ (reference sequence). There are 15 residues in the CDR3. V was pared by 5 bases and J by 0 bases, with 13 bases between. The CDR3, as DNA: TGTGCCAGCAGCGTAGGGACAAATCTGAACACTGAAGCTTTCTTT. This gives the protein CASSVGTNLNTEAFF.

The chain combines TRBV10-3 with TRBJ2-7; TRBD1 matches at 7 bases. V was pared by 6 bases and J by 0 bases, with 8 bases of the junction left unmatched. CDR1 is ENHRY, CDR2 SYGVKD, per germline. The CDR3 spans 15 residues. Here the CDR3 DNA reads TGTGCCATCAGCCTCGGACAGGCGAACTCCTACGAGCAGTACTTC. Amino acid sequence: CAISLGQANSYEQYF.

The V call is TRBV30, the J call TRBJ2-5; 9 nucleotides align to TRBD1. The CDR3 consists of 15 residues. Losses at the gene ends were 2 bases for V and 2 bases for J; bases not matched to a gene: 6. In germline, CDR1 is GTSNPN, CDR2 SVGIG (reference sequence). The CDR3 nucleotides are TGTGCCTGGAGTTACATGACAGGGGGGCAAGAGACCCAGTACTTC. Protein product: CAWSYMTGGQETQYF.

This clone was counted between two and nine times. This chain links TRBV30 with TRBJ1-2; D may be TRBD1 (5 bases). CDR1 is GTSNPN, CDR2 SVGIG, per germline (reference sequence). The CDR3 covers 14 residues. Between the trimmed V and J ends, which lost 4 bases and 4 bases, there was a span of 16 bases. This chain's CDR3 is CAWTVPGFFYGYTF. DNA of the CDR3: TGTGCCTGGACCGTCCCAGGGTTCTTCTATGGCTACACCTTC.

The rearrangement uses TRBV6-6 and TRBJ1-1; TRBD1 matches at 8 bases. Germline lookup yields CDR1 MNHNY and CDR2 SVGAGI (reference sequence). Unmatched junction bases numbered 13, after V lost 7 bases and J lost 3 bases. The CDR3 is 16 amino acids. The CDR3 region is CASNRQQGARDTEAFF. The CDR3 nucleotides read TGTGCCAGCAATCGGCAGCAGGGGGCTAGGGACACTGAAGCTTTCTTT.

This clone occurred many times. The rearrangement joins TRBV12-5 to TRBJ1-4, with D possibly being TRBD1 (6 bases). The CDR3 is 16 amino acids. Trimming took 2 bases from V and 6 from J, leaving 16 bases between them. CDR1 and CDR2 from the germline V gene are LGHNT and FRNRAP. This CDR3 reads CASGLTVGARDEKLFF. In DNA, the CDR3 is TGTGCTAGTGGTTTGACAGTGGGGGCTCGGGATGAAAAACTGTTTTTT.

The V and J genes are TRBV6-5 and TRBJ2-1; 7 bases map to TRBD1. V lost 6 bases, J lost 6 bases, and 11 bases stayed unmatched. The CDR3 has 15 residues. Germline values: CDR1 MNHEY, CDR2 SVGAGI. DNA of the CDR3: TGTGCCAGCAGCGCCGGGACAGCCTCCATCAATGAGCAGTTCTTC. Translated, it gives CASSAGTASINEQFF.

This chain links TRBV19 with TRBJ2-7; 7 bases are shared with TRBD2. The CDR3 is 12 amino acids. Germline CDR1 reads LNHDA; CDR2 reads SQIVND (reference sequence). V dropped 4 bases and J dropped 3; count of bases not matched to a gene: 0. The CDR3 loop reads CASSSGGYEQYF. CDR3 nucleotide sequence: TGTGCCAGTAGTAGCGGGGGCTACGAGCAGTACTTC.

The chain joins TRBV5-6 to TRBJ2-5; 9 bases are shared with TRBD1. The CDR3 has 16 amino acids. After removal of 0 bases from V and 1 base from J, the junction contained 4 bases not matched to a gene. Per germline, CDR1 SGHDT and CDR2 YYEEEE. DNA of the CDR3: TGTGCCAGCAGCTTGGTCGGGACAGGGTTCCAAGAGACCCAGTACTTC. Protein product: CASSLVGTGFQETQYF. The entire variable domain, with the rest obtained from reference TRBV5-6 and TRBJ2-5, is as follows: DAGVTQSPTHLIKTRGQQVTLRCSPKSGHDTVSWYQQALGQGPQFIFQYYEEEERQRGNFPDRFSGHQFPNYSSELNVNALLLGDSALYLCASSLVGTGFQETQYFGPGTRLLVL.

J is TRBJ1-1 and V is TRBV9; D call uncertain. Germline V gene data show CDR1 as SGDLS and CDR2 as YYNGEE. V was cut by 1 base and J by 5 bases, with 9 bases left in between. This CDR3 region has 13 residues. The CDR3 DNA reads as TGTGCCAGCAGCGTATCCGCGGATACTGAAGCTTTCTTT. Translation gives CASSVSADTEAFF. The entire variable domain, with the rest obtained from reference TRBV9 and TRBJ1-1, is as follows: DSGVTQTPKHLITATGQRVTLRCSPRSGDLSVYWYQQSLDQGLQFLIQYYNGEERAKGNILERFSAQQFPDLHSELNLSSLELGDSALYFCASSVSADTEAFFGQGTRLTVV.

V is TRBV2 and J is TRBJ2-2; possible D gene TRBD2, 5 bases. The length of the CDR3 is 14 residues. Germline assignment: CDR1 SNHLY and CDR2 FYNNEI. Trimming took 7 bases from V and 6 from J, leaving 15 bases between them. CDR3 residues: CASKSSGSPGELFF. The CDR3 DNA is TGTGCCAGCAAGTCGAGCGGAAGTCCCGGGGAGCTGTTTTTT.

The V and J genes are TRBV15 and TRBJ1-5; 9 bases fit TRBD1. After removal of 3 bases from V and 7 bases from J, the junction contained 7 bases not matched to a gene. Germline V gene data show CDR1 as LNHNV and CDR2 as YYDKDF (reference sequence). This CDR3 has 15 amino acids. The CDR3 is CATSSQGQGGQPQHF. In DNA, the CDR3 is TGTGCCACCAGCAGCCAGGGACAGGGCGGACAGCCCCAGCATTTT. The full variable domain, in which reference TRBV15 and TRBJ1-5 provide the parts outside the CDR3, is DAMVIQNPRYQVTQFGKPVTLSCSQTLNHNVMYWYQQKSSQAPKLLFHYYDKDFNNEADTPDNFQSRRPNTSFCFLDIRSPGLGDTAMYLCATSSQGQGGQPQHFGDGTRLSIL.

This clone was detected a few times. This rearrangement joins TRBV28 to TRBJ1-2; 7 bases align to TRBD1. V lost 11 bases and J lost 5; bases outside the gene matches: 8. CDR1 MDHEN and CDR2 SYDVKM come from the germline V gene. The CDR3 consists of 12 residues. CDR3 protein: CAATGQRYGYTF. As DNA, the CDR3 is TGTGCCGCCACGGGACAGCGGTATGGCTACACCTTC.

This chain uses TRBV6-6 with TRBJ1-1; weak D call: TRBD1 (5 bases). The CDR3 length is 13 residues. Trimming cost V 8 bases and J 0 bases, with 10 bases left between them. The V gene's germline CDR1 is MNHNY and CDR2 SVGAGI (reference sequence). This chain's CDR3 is CASLSDMNTEAFF. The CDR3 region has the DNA TGTGCCAGCCTGTCGGACATGAACACTGAAGCTTTCTTT.

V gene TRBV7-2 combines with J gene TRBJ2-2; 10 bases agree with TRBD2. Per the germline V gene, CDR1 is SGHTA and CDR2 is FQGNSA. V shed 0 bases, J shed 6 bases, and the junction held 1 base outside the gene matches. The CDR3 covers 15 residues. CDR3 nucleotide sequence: TGTGCCAGCAGCTTAGCTAGCGGGGGGTCCGGGGAGCTGTTTTTT. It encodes CASSLASGGSGELFF.

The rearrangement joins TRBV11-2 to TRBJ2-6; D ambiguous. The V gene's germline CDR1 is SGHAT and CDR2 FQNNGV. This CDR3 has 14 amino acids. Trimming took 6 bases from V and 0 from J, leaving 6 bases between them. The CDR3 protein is CASSSSSGANVLTF. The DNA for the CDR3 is TGTGCCAGCAGTTCTAGCTCTGGGGCCAACGTCCTGACTTTC.

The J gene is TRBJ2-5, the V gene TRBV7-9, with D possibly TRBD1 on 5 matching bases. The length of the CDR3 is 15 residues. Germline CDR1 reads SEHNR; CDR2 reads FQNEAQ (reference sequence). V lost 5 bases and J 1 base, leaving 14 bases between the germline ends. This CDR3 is CASSPLGQIQETQYF. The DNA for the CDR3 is TGTGCCAGCAGCCCTTTAGGACAAATCCAAGAGACCCAGTACTTC. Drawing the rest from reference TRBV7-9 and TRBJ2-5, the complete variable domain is DTGVSQNPRHKITKRGQNVTFRCDPISEHNRLYWYRQTLGQGPEFLTYFQNEAQLEKSRLLSDRFSAERPKGSFSTLEIQRTEQGDSAMYLCASSPLGQIQETQYFGPGTRLLVL.

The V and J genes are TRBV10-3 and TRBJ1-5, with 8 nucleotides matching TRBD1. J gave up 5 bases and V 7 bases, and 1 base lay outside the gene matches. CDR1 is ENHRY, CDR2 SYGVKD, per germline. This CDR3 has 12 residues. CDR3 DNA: TGTGCCATCATGGACAGGGATCAGCCCCAGCATTTT. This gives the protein CAIMDRDQPQHF.

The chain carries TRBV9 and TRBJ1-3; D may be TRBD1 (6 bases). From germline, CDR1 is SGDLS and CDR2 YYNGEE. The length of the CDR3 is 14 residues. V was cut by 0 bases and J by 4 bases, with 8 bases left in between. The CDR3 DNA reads TGTGCCAGCAGCGTAGCAGGGGAGGGAAACACCATATATTTT. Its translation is CASSVAGEGNTIYF.

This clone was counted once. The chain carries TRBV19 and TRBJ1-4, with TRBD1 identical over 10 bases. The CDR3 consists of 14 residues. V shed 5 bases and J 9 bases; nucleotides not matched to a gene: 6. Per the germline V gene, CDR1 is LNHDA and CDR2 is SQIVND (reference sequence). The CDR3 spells CASSHGTGAKKLFF. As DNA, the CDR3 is TGTGCCAGTAGTCACGGGACAGGGGCTAAAAAACTGTTTTTT.